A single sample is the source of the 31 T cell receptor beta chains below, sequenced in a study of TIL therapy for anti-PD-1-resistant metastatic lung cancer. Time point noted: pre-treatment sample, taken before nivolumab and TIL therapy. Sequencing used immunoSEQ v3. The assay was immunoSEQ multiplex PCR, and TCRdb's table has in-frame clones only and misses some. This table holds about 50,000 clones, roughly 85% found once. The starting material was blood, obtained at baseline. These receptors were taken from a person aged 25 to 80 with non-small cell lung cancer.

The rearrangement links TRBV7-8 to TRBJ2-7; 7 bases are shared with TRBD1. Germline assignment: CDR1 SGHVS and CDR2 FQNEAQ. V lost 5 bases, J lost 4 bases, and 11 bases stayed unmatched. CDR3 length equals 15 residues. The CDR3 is CASSPRQGWNYEQYF. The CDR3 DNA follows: TGTGCCAGCAGCCCCCGACAGGGATGGAATTACGAGCAGTACTTC.

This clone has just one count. DNA for the CDR3: TGTGCCACCAGCAGGACCTCTGGGGCCAACGTCCTGACTTTC. Its translation: CATSRTSGANVLTF. The V gene is TRBV24-1, the J gene TRBJ2-6; unclear D gene. Germline CDR1 KGHDR, CDR2 SFDVKD. Trimming removed 7 bases from V and 0 bases from J, with 6 bases in between. This CDR3 is 14 amino acids long.

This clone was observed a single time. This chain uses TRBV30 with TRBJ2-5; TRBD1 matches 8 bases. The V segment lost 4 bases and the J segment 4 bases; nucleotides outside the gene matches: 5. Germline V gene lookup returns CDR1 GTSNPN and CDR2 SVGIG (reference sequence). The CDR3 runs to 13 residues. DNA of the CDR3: TGTGCCTGGAACATGGACAGGGCAGAGACCCAGTACTTC. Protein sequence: CAWNMDRAETQYF. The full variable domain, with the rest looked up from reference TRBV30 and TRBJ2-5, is SQTIHQWPATLVQPVGSPLSLECTVEGTSNPNLYWYRQAAGRGLQLLFYSVGIGQISSEVPQNLSASRPQDRQFILSSKKLLLSDSGFYLCAWNMDRAETQYFGPGTRLLVL.

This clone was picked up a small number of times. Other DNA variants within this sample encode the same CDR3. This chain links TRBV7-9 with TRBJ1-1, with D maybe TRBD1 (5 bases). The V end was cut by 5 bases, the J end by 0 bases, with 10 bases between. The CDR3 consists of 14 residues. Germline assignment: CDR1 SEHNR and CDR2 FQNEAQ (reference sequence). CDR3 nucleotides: TGTGCCAGCAGCCCGGGGCAGATGAACACTGAAGCTTTCTTT. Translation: CASSPGQMNTEAFF.

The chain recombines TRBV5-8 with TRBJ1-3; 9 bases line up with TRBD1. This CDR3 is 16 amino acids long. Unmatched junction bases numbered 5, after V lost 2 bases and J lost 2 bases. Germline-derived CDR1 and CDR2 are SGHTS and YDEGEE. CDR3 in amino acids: CASSLQGAATGNTIYF. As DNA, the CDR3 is TGTGCCAGCAGCTTACAGGGGGCGGCTACTGGAAACACCATATATTTT.

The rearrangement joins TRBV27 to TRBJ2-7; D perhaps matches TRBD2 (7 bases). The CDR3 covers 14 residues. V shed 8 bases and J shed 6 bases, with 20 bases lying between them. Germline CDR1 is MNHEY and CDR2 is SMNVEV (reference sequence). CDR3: CASGLRGRATEQYF. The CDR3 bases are TGTGCCAGCGGCCTGAGGGGGAGGGCCACCGAGCAGTACTTC.

For the CDR3, the DNA is TGTGCCAGCAGCTTAGGAGAGGACGGACAAGAGACCCAGTACTTC. Residues: CASSLGEDGQETQYF. The J gene is TRBJ2-5, the V gene TRBV11-3; D is undetermined. The ends were cut back, 1 base at V and 2 bases at J, with 11 bases in the middle. Looked up from germline, CDR1 is SGHNT and CDR2 is YENEEA. This CDR3 is built from 15 residues. Variable domain in full (rest from reference TRBV11-3 and TRBJ2-5): EAGVVQSPRYKIIEKKQPVAFWCNPISGHNTLYWYLQNLGQGPELLIRYENEEAVDDSQLPKDRFSAERLKGVDSTLKIQPAELGDSAVYLCASSLGEDGQETQYFGPGTRLLVL.

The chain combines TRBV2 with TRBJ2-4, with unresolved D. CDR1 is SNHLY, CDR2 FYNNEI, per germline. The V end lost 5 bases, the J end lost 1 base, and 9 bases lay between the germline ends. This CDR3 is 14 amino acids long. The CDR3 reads CASSLNRAKNIQYF. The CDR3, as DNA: TGTGCCAGCAGTTTAAACCGCGCCAAAAACATTCAGTACTTC.

The CDR3 DNA reads TGTGCCAGCAGTGACACCTACAATGAGCAGTTCTTC. Encoded protein: CASSDTYNEQFF. The V gene is TRBV6-2 or TRBV6-3, the J gene TRBJ2-1; D not resolved. Germline V CDR1 and CDR2: MNHEY, SVGEGT. Deletions cut 5 bases from V and 2 bases from J, with 4 bases between. This CDR3 comprises 12 residues.

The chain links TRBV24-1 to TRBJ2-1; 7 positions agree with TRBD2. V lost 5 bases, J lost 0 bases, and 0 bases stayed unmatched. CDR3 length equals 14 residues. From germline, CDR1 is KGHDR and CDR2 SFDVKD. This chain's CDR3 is CATSGGGSYNEQFF. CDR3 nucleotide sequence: TGTGCCACCAGTGGCGGGGGCTCCTACAATGAGCAGTTCTTC.

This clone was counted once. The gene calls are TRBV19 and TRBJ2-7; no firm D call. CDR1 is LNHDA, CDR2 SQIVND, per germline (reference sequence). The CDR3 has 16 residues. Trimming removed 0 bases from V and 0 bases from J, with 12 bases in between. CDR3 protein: CASSIEGRSSSYEQYF. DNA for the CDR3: TGTGCCAGTAGTATAGAAGGCAGATCGAGCTCCTACGAGCAGTACTTC.

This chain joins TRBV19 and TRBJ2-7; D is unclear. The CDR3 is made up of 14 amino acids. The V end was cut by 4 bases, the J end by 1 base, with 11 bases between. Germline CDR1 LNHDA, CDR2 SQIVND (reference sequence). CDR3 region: CASSNTVLSYEQYF. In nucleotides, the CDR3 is TGTGCCAGTAGTAATACGGTCCTATCCTACGAGCAGTACTTC.

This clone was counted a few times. CDR3 sequence: CASSLGTGNQPQHF. The DNA of the CDR3 is TGTGCCAGCAGCCTAGGGACAGGCAATCAGCCCCAGCATTTT. The chain joins TRBV3-1 (or the pseudogene TRBV3-2) to TRBJ1-5, with 7 bases fitting TRBD1. Unmatched junction bases numbered 2, after V lost 4 bases and J lost 2 bases. The CDR3 has 14 amino acids. Germline values: CDR1 LGHDT, CDR2 YNNKEL (reference sequence).

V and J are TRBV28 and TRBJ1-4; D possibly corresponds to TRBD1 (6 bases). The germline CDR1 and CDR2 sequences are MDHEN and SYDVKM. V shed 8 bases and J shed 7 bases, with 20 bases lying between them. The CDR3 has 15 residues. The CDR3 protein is CASHPEGTPSEKLFF. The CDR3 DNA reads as TGTGCCAGCCACCCCGAGGGGACACCGAGTGAAAAACTGTTTTTT.

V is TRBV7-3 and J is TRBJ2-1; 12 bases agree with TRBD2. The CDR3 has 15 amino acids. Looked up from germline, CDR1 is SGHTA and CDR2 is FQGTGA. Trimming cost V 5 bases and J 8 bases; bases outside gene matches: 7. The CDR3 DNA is TGTGCCAGCAGCCCCGGACTAGCGGGACAGGATGAGCAGTTCTTC. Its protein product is CASSPGLAGQDEQFF.

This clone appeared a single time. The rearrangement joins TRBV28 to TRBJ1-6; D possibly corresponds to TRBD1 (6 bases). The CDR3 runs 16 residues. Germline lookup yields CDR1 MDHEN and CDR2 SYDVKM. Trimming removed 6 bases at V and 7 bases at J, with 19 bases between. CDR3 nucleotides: TGTGCCAGCAGACTCTCACGAGGGGGGCGAAATTCACCCCTCCACTTT. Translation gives CASRLSRGGRNSPLHF.

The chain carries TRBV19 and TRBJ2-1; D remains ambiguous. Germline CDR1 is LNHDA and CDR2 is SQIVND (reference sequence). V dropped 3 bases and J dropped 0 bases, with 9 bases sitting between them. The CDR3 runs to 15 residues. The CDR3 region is CASSIMSTSYNEQFF. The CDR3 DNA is TGTGCCAGTAGTATTATGTCGACCTCCTACAATGAGCAGTTCTTC.

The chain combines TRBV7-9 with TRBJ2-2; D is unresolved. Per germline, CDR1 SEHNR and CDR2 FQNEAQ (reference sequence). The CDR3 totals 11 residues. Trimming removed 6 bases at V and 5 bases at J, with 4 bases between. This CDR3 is CASSSTGELFF. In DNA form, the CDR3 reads TGTGCCAGCAGTTCGACCGGGGAGCTGTTTTTT.

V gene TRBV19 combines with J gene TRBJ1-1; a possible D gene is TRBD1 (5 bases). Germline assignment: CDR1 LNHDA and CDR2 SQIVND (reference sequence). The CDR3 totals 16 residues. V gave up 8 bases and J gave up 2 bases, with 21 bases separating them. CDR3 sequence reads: CASGFGQGRGNTEAFF. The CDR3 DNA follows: TGTGCCAGTGGATTCGGTCAAGGGAGGGGTAACACTGAAGCTTTCTTT.

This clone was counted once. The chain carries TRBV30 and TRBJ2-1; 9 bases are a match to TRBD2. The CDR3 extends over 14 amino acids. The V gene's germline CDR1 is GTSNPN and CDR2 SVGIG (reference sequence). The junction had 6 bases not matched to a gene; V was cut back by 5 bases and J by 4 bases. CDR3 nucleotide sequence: TGTGCCTGGTCGGCTAGCGGGAAGTACAATGAGCAGTTCTTC. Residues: CAWSASGKYNEQFF.

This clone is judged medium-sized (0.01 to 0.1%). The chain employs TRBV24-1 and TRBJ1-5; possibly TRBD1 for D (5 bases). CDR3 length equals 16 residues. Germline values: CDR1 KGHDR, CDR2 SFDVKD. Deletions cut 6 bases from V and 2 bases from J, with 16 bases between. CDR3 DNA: TGTGCCACCAGTCCGTCCGGGCAGGGAGGCAATCAGCCCCAGCATTTT. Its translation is CATSPSGQGGNQPQHF.

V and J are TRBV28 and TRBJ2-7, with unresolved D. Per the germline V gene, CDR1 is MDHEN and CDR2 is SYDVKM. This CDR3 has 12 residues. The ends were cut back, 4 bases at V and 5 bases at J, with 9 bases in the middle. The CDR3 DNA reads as TGTGCCAGCAGTTCGGTGTCCGACGAGCAGTACTTC. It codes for CASSSVSDEQYF.

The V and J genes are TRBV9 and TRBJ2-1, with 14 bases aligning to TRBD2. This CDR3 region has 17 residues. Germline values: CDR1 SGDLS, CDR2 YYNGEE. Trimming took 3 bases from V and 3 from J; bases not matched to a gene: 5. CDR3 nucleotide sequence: TGTGCCAGCAGCGAGTGGGGACTAGCGGGAGACTACAATGAGCAGTTCTTC. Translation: CASSEWGLAGDYNEQFF.

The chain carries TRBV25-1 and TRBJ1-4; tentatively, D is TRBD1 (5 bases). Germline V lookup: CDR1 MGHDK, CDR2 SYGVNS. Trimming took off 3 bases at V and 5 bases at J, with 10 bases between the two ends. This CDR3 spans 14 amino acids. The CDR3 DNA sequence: TGTGCCAGCAGTGAGGGACTCATCAATGAAAAACTGTTTTTT. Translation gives CASSEGLINEKLFF. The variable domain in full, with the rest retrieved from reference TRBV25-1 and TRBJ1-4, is EADIYQTPRYLVIGTGKKITLECSQTMGHDKMYWYQQDPGMELHLIHYSYGVNSTEKGDLSSESTVSRIRTEHFPLTLESARPSHTSQYLCASSEGLINEKLFFGSGTQLSVL.

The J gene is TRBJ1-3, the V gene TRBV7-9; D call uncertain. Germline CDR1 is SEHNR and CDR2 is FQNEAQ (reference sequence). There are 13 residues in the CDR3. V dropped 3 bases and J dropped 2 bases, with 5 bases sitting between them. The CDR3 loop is CASSLAPGNTIYF. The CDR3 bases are TGTGCCAGCAGCTTGGCGCCTGGAAACACCATATATTTT.

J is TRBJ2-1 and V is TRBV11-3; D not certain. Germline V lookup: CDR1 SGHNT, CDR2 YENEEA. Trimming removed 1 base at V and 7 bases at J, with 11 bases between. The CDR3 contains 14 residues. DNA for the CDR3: TGTGCCAGCAGCTTAGGGACGGGCCCTAATGAGCAGTTCTTC. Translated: CASSLGTGPNEQFF.

The CDR3 here is CSVGDSGRGYEQFF. The CDR3 coding sequence is TGCAGCGTTGGAGATAGCGGGAGGGGCTATGAGCAGTTCTTC. The rearrangement uses TRBV29-1 and TRBJ2-1; 11 nucleotides match TRBD2. This CDR3 is built from 14 residues. The germline CDR1 and CDR2 sequences are SQVTM and ANQGSEA. V gave up 4 bases and J gave up 8 bases; unmatched junction bases: 7.

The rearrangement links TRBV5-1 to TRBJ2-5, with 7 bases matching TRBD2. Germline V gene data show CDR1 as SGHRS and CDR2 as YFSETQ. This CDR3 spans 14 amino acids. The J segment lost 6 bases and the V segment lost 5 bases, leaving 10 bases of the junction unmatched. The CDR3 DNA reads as TGCGCCAGCAGTCCCCCGGGAGGAGGGAAGACCCAGTACTTC. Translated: CASSPPGGGKTQYF.

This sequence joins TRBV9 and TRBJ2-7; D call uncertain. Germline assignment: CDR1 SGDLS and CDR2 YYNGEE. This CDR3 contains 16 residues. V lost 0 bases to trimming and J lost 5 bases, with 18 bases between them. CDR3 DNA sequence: TGTGCCAGCAGCGTAGGCCCCCTGCAGCCGCCCCACGAGCAGTACTTC. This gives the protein CASSVGPLQPPHEQYF.

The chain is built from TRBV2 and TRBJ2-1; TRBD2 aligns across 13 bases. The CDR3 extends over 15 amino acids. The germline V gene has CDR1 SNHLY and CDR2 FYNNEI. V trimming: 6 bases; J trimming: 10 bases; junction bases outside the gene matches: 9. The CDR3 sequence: CASRATSGGSGEQFF. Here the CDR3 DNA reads TGTGCCAGCAGGGCGACTAGCGGGGGGTCAGGGGAGCAGTTCTTC.

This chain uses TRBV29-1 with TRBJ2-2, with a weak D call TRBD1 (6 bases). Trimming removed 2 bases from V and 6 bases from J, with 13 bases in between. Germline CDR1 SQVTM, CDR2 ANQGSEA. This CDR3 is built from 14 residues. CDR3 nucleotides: TGCAGCGTTGAAAGCCTTGGGGGCGCCGGGGAGCTGTTTTTT. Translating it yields CSVESLGGAGELFF.